This TCR beta chain is drawn from a study of long-term antiretroviral therapy in people with HIV. Researchers report immunoSEQ v3.0 was run at survey level. The data were produced by immunoSEQ multiplex PCR, yet TCRdb's version contains in-frame clones alone and is incomplete. The data contain approximately 20,000 clones, roughly 78% of them singletons. Overall study results and limits: Collection of the blood, which took place between the mid-2000s and the late 2010s, possibly occurred under older ART regimens. CDR3 length ranges were narrower in HIV repertoires than in controls.

This clone was observed a handful of times. The target antigen is unknown. V was pared by 6 bases and J by 4 bases, with 6 bases between. Germline V gene sequence: CDR1 SNHLY, CDR2 FYNNEI. The CDR3 is made up of 12 amino acids. This chain connects TRBV2 to TRBJ2-2; D perhaps matches TRBD2 (5 bases). The sequenced sample was unsorted PBMCs, obtained 4.1 years after starting antiretroviral therapy. The origin of this receptor is a woman between 35 and 50 years old with HIV. CDR3 in DNA: TGTGCCAGCAGGAGGGTCACCGGGGAGCTGTTTTTT. Its translation is CASRRVTGELFF.